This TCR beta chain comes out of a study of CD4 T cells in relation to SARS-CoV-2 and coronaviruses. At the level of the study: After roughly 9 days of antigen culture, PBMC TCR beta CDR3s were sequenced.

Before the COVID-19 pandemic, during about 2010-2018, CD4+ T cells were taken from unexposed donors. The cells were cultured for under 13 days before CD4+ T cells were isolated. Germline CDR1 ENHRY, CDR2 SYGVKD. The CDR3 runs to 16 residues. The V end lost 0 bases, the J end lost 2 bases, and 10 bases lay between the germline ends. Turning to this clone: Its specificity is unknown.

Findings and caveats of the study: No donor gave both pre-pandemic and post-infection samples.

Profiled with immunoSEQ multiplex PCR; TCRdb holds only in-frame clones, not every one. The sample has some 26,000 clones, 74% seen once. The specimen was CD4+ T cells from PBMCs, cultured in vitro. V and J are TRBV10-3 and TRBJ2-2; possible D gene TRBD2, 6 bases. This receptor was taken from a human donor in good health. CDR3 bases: TGTGCCATCAGTGAGTCAATTAGCGGAAACACCGGGGAGCTGTTTTTT. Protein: CAISESISGNTGELFF.